The TCR beta chain described here comes from a study of blood T cell repertoires in COVID-19. Overall study: From T cells, B-cell-depleted T cells, or PBMCs came the material, which was cDNA or gDNA.

Germline V CDR1 and CDR2: SGHAT, FQNNGV. The V gene lost 4 bases and the J gene lost 0 bases, with 9 bases spanning the gap. The CDR3 has 15 amino acids. In the study's own analysis: Nucleated cell counts were estimated from reference gene primer amplification. The method was immunoSEQ multiplex PCR; TCRdb's version includes in-frame clones alone and lacks a portion of them. V, J and clone size were drawn from that table, and D and trimming were deduced from the DNA. This table has some 38,000 clones, 90% appearing once. The chain carries TRBV11-2 and TRBJ1-4; tentative D call: TRBD1 (6 bases). This TCR was recovered from a man between 60 and 70 years old with active or convalescent COVID-19. The sample comprised peripheral blood. The CDR3 region is CASSSQGPTNEKLFF. DNA of the CDR3: TGTGCCAGCAGCTCACAGGGCCCAACTAATGAAAAACTGTTTTTT.